These 30 T cell receptor beta chains were sequenced from one sample in a study of Siglec-9 on CD8 T cells in melanoma. Produced via immunoSEQ multiplex PCR; TCRdb's table is partial and in-frame only. The repertoire has about 36,000 clones, about 80% of them found once; the top ten carry approximately 2%. The sequenced sample consisted of Siglec-9- CD8+ T cells sorted from blood. The receptors shown here come from a human donor in good health.

This clone was observed once. V is TRBV6-1 and J is TRBJ2-7; no firm D call. CDR3 length: 12 residues. Germline assignment: CDR1 MNHNS and CDR2 SASEGT. Deletions cut 3 bases from V and 4 bases from J, with 7 bases between. The CDR3 here is CASSENIYEQYF. CDR3 nucleotides: TGTGCCAGCAGTGAGAACATTTACGAGCAGTACTTC.

This chain joins TRBV20-1 and TRBJ2-2; possible D gene TRBD1, 5 bases. This CDR3 has 11 amino acids. CDR1 and CDR2 (germline): DFQATT, SNEGSKA (reference sequence). V was trimmed by 5 bases and J by 6 bases, leaving 7 bases between them. CDR3 loop: CSAWGPGELFF. The CDR3 nucleotides read TGCAGTGCTTGGGGCCCCGGGGAGCTGTTTTTT.

The V call is TRBV27, the J call TRBJ2-7; the D gene is possibly TRBD1 (6 bases). CDR1 is MNHEY, CDR2 SMNVEV, per germline (reference sequence). The CDR3 has 13 amino acids. Trimming shortened V by 2 bases and J by 3 bases, and 8 bases separated the two germline ends. The CDR3 protein is CASSLGQFYEQYF. The CDR3 region has the DNA TGTGCCAGCAGTTTAGGACAGTTCTACGAGCAGTACTTC.

The sample holds one count of this clone. The J gene is TRBJ2-2, the V gene TRBV10-3; D is perhaps TRBD1 (6 bases). The CDR3 spans 15 residues. Trimming pared 6 bases from V and 3 bases from J, leaving 14 bases between. Germline CDR1 is ENHRY and CDR2 is SYGVKD. This CDR3 reads CAISTGRVHTGELFF. The CDR3 nucleotides read TGTGCCATCAGCACAGGGAGAGTGCACACCGGGGAGCTGTTTTTT.

V and J are TRBV6-1 and TRBJ2-7; TRBD2 might be the D (6 bases). The V gene lost 3 bases and the J gene lost 5 bases, with 20 bases spanning the gap. CDR3 length: 16 amino acids. From germline, CDR1 is MNHNS and CDR2 SASEGT. CDR3 protein: CASSDPAAGTFDEQYF. In DNA form, the CDR3 reads TGTGCCAGCAGTGATCCTGCTGCGGGAACCTTCGACGAGCAGTACTTC.

This chain joins TRBV19 and TRBJ2-7; 10 bases line up with TRBD1. Trimming cost V 6 bases and J 5 bases; bases outside gene matches: 13. The CDR3 has 16 residues. Germline CDR1 LNHDA, CDR2 SQIVND (reference sequence). The CDR3 DNA follows: TGTGCCAGTAGCTCTACATGGGGGACAGGGGTCCACGAGCAGTACTTC. This codes for CASSSTWGTGVHEQYF.

The gene calls are TRBV6-1 and TRBJ1-1; D is unclear. There are 14 residues in the CDR3. CDR1 is MNHNS and CDR2 is SASEGT in the germline V gene. Trimming took off 2 bases at V and 1 base at J, with 8 bases between the two ends. CDR3 in DNA: TGTGCCAGCAGTGAAAATCCGGAGAACACTGAAGCTTTCTTT. Translated: CASSENPENTEAFF.

V and J are TRBV10-3 and TRBJ2-5, with 7 positions matching TRBD1. The J call may be mistaken, given a closer DNA end match to TRBJ2-7. This CDR3 has 15 residues. Germline V gene lookup returns CDR1 ENHRY and CDR2 SYGVKD. The CDR3 protein is CAIATRETGWHEQYF. The CDR3 DNA reads TGTGCCATCGCCACTAGGGAGACAGGGTGGCACGAGCAGTACTTC.

The chain employs TRBV25-1 and TRBJ2-2, with D perhaps being TRBD1 or TRBD2 (6 bases each). The V gene's germline CDR1 is MGHDK and CDR2 SYGVNS. The CDR3 is 15 residues long. V lost 6 bases to trimming and J lost 6 bases, with 17 bases between them. This CDR3 is CASSLSPGAAGELFF. In DNA form, the CDR3 reads TGTGCCAGCAGCTTGAGTCCGGGGGCTGCCGGGGAGCTGTTTTTT.

The V call is TRBV13, the J call TRBJ1-1; D is uncertain. V shed 5 bases and J shed 0 bases, with 10 bases lying between them. This CDR3 comprises 14 residues. Germline V gene lookup returns CDR1 PRHDT and CDR2 FYEKMQ (reference sequence). The CDR3 sequence: CASSPHPLNTEAFF. The CDR3 nucleotides read TGTGCCAGCAGCCCTCACCCGTTGAACACTGAAGCTTTCTTT. Full variable domain (missing parts from reference TRBV13 and TRBJ1-1): AAGVIQSPRHLIKEKRETATLKCYPIPRHDTVYWYQQGPGQDPQFLISFYEKMQSDKGSIPDRFSAQQFSDYHSELNMSSLELGDSALYFCASSPHPLNTEAFFGQGTRLTVV.

Details on this clone: The junction shows a germline mismatch at one end, possibly a read error. The chain combines TRBV5-1 with TRBJ2-5; 7 bases map to TRBD1. Germline CDR1 reads SGHRS; CDR2 reads YFSETQ. The CDR3 contains 13 residues. CDR3 nucleotides: TGTGCCAGCAGCTTGGCAGGGGGTGAGACCCAGTACTTC. It yields the protein CASSLAGGETQYF.

The chain recombines TRBV5-4 with TRBJ1-1; weak D call: TRBD1 (5 bases). Germline V gene sequence: CDR1 SGHNT, CDR2 YYREEE (reference sequence). The CDR3 covers 16 residues. Trimming removed 5 bases at V and 3 bases at J, with 20 bases between. CDR3 DNA sequence: TGTGCCAGCAGAGGCCGGGACGGGGGGTTCTACACTGAAGCTTTCTTT. This sequence encodes CASRGRDGGFYTEAFF. The variable domain in full, with the rest retrieved from reference TRBV5-4 and TRBJ1-1, is ETGVTQSPTHLIKTRGQQVTLRCSSQSGHNTVSWYQQALGQGPQFIFQYYREEENGRGNFPPRFSGLQFPNYSSELNVNALELDDSALYLCASRGRDGGFYTEAFFGQGTRLTVV.

This clone was recorded a few times. The genes are TRBV7-8 and TRBJ1-5; D perhaps matches TRBD1 (5 bases). The germline CDR1 and CDR2 sequences are SGHVS and FQNEAQ. V was cut by 2 bases and J by 3 bases, with 11 bases left in between. This CDR3 contains 15 residues. The CDR3 sequence is CASSLTGVYNQPQHF. CDR3 DNA: TGTGCCAGCAGCTTAACAGGAGTTTACAATCAGCCCCAGCATTTT.

This clone appeared a few times. The CDR3 spells CASSLVGHQPQHF. The CDR3 nucleotides read TGTGCCAGCAGCTTAGTGGGGCATCAGCCCCAGCATTTT. This chain uses TRBV7-9 with TRBJ1-5; possibly TRBD1 for D (5 bases). The ends were cut back, 1 base at V and 5 bases at J, with 6 bases in the middle. The CDR3 extends over 13 amino acids. CDR1 is SEHNR and CDR2 is FQNEAQ in the germline V gene (reference sequence).

The V gene is TRBV10-2, the J gene TRBJ1-4, with D unresolved. The CDR3 extends over 14 amino acids. Trimming removed 6 bases at V and 6 bases at J, with 14 bases between. CDR1 and CDR2 from the germline V gene are WSHSY and SAAADI. CDR3 region: CASRPRGGDEKLFF. CDR3 nucleotide sequence: TGCGCCAGCAGGCCGCGGGGTGGCGATGAAAAACTGTTTTTT.

V usage is TRBV19 and J usage is TRBJ2-7, with D maybe TRBD1 (5 bases). The germline CDR1 and CDR2 sequences are LNHDA and SQIVND (reference sequence). The CDR3 has 11 residues. V lost 5 bases, J lost 3 bases, and 5 bases lay in between. CDR3 nucleotide sequence: TGTGCCAGTAGTCAGGGCTACGAGCAGTACTTC. Translated, it gives CASSQGYEQYF.

Of note for this clone: The sample carries other DNA sequences with the same CDR3. The chain combines TRBV27 with TRBJ1-5; D might be TRBD1 (5 bases). V lost 6 bases, J lost 0 bases, and 9 bases lay in between. There are 14 residues in the CDR3. Germline loops: CDR1 MNHEY, CDR2 SMNVEV (reference sequence). CDR3 nucleotide sequence: TGTGCCAGCAGGACCGGGGGTAGCAATCAGCCCCAGCATTTT. It specifies CASRTGGSNQPQHF.

The table lists this clone with a few counts. The V call is TRBV5-6, the J call TRBJ1-1, with a tentative D call TRBD1 (5 bases). Germline V gene sequence: CDR1 SGHDT, CDR2 YYEEEE. V was shortened by 4 bases and J by 10 bases, with 14 bases between the two germline ends. CDR3 length: 12 amino acids. CDR3 sequence: CASSGEPGGAFF. The CDR3 coding sequence is TGTGCCAGCAGCGGCGAACCGGGGGGAGCTTTCTTT.

V is TRBV10-3 and J is TRBJ2-2; D not certain. The CDR3 length is 13 residues. Germline values: CDR1 ENHRY, CDR2 SYGVKD. Between the trimmed V and J ends, which lost 8 bases and 3 bases, there was a span of 10 bases. CDR3 amino acids: CAISDVDTGELFF. The CDR3 DNA follows: TGTGCCATCTCCGACGTAGACACCGGGGAGCTGTTTTTT.

V gene TRBV19 combines with J gene TRBJ2-1; D unclear. Trimming cost V 5 bases and J 3 bases, with 8 bases left between them. Germline CDR1 LNHDA, CDR2 SQIVND (reference sequence). CDR3 length equals 13 residues. The CDR3 nucleotides are TGTGCCAGTAGTTCCTCTAACTACAATGAGCAGTTCTTC. The encoded protein is CASSSSNYNEQFF.

This clone was seen once. The rearrangement uses TRBV6-5 and TRBJ2-1; D gene ambiguous. Trimming removed 6 bases from V and 1 base from J, with 13 bases in between. CDR3 length equals 15 residues. Per the germline V gene, CDR1 is MNHEY and CDR2 is SVGAGI. The CDR3 sequence: CASSTARESYNEQFF. The CDR3 bases are TGTGCCAGCAGCACCGCCCGTGAGTCCTACAATGAGCAGTTCTTC.

The CDR3 sequence is CASSYSSGNEQFF. For the CDR3, the DNA is TGTGCCAGCAGTTACTCCTCGGGGAATGAGCAGTTCTTC. V gene TRBV6-5 combines with J gene TRBJ2-1; perhaps TRBD2 as D (5 bases). Per the germline V gene, CDR1 is MNHEY and CDR2 is SVGAGI. The length of the CDR3 is 13 residues. Trimming took 0 bases from V and 7 from J, leaving 7 bases between them.

This chain links TRBV29-1 with TRBJ2-3; the D gene is possibly TRBD1 (6 bases). The CDR3 runs to 12 residues. The germline gives CDR1 SQVTM, CDR2 ANQGSEA. Between the trimmed V and J ends, which lost 7 bases and 2 bases, there was a span of 10 bases. The CDR3 region has the DNA TGCAGCGGTCTGGGACACACAGATACGCAGTATTTT. Translation: CSGLGHTDTQYF.

This clone was detected once. The chain carries TRBV28 and TRBJ1-5; maybe TRBD1 (6 bases). CDR1 and CDR2 from the germline V gene are MDHEN and SYDVKM. Trimming removed 5 bases at V and 0 bases at J, with 14 bases between. The CDR3 length is 16 residues. The CDR3: CASSQGKDYSNQPQHF. The DNA for the CDR3 is TGTGCCAGCAGTCAGGGGAAAGACTATAGCAATCAGCCCCAGCATTTT.

This rearrangement joins TRBV2 to TRBJ2-7, with TRBD2 identical over 8 bases. Germline CDR1 is SNHLY and CDR2 is FYNNEI. This CDR3 has 15 amino acids. J gave up 4 bases and V 10 bases, and 15 bases lay outside the gene matches. CDR3 sequence reads: CAILGGGSGTYEQYF. The DNA for the CDR3 is TGTGCCATCCTCGGCGGCGGTAGCGGGACATACGAGCAGTACTTC. Based on the CDR3 plus reference TRBV2 and TRBJ2-7, the full variable domain is EPEVTQTPSHQVTQMGQEVILRCVPISNHLYFYWYRQILGQKVEFLVSFYNNEISEKSEIFDDQFSVERPDGSNFTLKIRSTKLEDSAMYFCAILGGGSGTYEQYFGPGTRLTVT.

The V gene is TRBV2, the J gene TRBJ1-5, with a possible D match to TRBD1 (5 bases). The germline gives CDR1 SNHLY, CDR2 FYNNEI. The CDR3 is made up of 17 amino acids. Trimming stripped 4 bases from V and 0 bases from J, with 16 bases between. CDR3 sequence: CASSVRGDGSSNQPQHF. CDR3 bases: TGTGCCAGCAGTGTACGGGGCGATGGGTCTAGCAATCAGCCCCAGCATTTT.

This chain joins TRBV7-9 and TRBJ1-1; 8 bases agree with TRBD1. V shed 6 bases and J 5 bases; nucleotides not matched to a gene: 5. Per the germline V gene, CDR1 is SEHNR and CDR2 is FQNEAQ (reference sequence). The CDR3 totals 13 residues. CDR3 protein: CASRETGETEAFF. Written as DNA, the CDR3 is TGTGCCAGCAGAGAGACAGGGGAGACTGAAGCTTTCTTT.

This clone was seen only once. V and J are TRBV6-5 and TRBJ2-3; TRBD1 agrees at 7 bases. Per germline, CDR1 MNHEY and CDR2 SVGAGI. The CDR3 is 14 residues long. The V gene end was trimmed by 2 bases and the J gene end by 6 bases; junction bases not matched to a gene: 5. The CDR3 DNA sequence: TGTGCCAGCAGTTACCTCAAGGGGGCTGATACGCAGTATTTT. Amino acid sequence: CASSYLKGADTQYF.

The chain couples TRBV9 to TRBJ2-3, with D uncertain. The V and J ends lost 2 bases and 0 bases respectively, with 13 bases between them. Per germline, CDR1 SGDLS and CDR2 YYNGEE. This CDR3 comprises 16 residues. The CDR3 nucleotides are TGTGCCAGCAGCGTTGGGTGGAGTCCTAGCACAGATACGCAGTATTTT. Translating it yields CASSVGWSPSTDTQYF.

Only a few counts were recorded for this clone. The chain has TRBV29-1 and TRBJ1-1; D uncertain. In germline, CDR1 is SQVTM, CDR2 ANQGSEA. This CDR3 has 13 amino acids. V was trimmed by 6 bases and J by 4 bases, leaving 15 bases between them. This chain's CDR3 is CSVPRAPGTEAFF. For the CDR3, the DNA is TGCAGCGTCCCGAGGGCCCCAGGCACTGAAGCTTTCTTT.